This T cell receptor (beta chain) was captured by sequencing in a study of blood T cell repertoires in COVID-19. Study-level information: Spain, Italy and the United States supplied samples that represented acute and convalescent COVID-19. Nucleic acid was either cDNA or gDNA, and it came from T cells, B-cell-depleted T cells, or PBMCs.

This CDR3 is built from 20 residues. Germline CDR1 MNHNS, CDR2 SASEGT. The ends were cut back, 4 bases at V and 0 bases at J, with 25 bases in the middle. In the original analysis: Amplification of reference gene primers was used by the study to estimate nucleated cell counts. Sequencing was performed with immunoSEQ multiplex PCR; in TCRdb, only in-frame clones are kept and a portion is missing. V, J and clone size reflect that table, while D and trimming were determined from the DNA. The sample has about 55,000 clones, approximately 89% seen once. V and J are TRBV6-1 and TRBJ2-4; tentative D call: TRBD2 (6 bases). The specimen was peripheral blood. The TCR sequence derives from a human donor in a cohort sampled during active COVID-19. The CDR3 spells CASSALNPGGVALAKNIQYF. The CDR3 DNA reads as TGTGCCAGCAGTGCTCTCAACCCCGGGGGAGTAGCCCTAGCCAAAAACATTCAGTACTTC.